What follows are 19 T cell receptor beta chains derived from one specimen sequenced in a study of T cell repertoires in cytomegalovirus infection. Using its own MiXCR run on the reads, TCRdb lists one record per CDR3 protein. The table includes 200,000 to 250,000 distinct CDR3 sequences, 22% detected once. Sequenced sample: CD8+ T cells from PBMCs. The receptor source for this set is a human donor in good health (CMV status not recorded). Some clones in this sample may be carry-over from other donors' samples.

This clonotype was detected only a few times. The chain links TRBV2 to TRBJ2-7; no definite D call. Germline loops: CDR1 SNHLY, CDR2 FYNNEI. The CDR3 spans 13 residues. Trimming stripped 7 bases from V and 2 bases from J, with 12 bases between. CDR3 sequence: CASKAGFTYEQYF. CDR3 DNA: TGTGCCAGCAAGGCTGGATTCACCTACGAGCAGTACTTC.

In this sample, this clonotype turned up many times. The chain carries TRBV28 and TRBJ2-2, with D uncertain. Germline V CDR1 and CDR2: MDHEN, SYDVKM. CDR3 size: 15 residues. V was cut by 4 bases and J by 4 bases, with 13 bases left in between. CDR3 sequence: CASSSQMRSTGELFF. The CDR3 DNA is TGTGCCAGCAGTTCACAGATGAGGAGCACCGGGGAGCTGTTTTTT.

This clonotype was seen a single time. The CDR3 is CSARDLGGASYNEQFF. The DNA for the CDR3 is TGCAGTGCTAGAGACCTCGGGGGGGCTTCCTACAATGAGCAGTTCTTC. This chain connects TRBV20-1 to TRBJ2-1; 8 positions match TRBD2. CDR3 length: 16 residues. Per the germline V gene, CDR1 is DFQATT and CDR2 is SNEGSKA (reference sequence). After removal of 0 bases from V and 1 base from J, the junction contained 5 bases not matched to a gene.

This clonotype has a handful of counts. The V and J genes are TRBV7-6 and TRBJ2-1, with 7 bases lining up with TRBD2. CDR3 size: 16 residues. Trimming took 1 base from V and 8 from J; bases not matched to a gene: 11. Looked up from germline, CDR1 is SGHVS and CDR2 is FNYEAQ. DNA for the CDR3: TGTGCCAGCAGCTTAGGTGGACTAGAGACAACCTATGAGCAGTTCTTC. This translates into CASSLGGLETTYEQFF. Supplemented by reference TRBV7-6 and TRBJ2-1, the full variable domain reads GAGVSQSPRYKVTKRGQDVALRCDPISGHVSLYWYRQALGQGPEFLTYFNYEAQQDKSGLPNDRFSAERPEGSISTLTIQRTEQRDSAMYRCASSLGGLETTYEQFFGPGTRLTVL.

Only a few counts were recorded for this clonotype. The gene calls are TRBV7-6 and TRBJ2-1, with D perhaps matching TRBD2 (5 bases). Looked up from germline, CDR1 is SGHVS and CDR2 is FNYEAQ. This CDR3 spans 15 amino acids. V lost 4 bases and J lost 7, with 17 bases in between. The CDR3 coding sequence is TGTGCCAGCAGCTCCCGCCTCGGGATCGGGAATGAGCAGTTCTTC. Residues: CASSSRLGIGNEQFF.

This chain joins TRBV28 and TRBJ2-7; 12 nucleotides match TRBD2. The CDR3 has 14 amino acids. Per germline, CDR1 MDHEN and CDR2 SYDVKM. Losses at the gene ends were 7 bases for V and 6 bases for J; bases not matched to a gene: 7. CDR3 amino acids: CASIPTSGGIEQYF. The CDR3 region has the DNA TGTGCCAGCATTCCGACTAGCGGGGGCATCGAGCAGTACTTC. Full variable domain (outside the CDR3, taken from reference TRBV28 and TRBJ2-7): DVKVTQSSRYLVKRTGEKVFLECVQDMDHENMFWYRQDPGLGLRLIYFSYDVKMKEKGDIPEGYSVSREKKERFSLILESASTNQTSMYLCASIPTSGGIEQYFGPGTRLTVT.

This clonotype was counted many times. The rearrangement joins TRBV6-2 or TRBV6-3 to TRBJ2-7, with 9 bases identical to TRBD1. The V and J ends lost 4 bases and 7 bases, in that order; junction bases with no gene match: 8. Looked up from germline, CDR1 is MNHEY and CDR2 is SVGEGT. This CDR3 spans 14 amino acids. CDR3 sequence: CASSFRDRDEEQYF. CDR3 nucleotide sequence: TGTGCCAGCAGTTTCCGGGACAGGGATGAAGAGCAGTACTTC.

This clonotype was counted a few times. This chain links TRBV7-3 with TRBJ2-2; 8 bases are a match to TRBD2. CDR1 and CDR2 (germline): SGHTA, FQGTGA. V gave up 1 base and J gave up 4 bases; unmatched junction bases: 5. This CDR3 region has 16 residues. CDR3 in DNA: TGTGCCAGCAGCTTAAAAGCCGGGACTAGCACCGGGGAGCTGTTTTTT. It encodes CASSLKAGTSTGELFF.

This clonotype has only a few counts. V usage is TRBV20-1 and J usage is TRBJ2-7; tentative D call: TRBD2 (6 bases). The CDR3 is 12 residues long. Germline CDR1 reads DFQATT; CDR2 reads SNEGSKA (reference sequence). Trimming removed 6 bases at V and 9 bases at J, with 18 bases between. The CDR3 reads CSANTGLPMQYF. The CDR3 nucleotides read TGCAGTGCGAATACAGGACTACCCATGCAGTACTTC.

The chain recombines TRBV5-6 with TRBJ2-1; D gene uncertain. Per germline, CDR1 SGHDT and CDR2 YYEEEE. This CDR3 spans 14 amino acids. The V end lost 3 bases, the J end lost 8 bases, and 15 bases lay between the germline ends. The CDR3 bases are TGTGCCAGCAGCTCAAGTCCTATAACAGATGAGCAGTTCTTC. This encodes CASSSSPITDEQFF.

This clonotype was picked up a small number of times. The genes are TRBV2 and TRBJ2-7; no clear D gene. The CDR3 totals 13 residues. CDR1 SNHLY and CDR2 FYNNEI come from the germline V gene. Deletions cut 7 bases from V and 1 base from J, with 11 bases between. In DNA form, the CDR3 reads TGTGCCAGCATCCCTAGGTTATCCTACGAGCAGTACTTC. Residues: CASIPRLSYEQYF.

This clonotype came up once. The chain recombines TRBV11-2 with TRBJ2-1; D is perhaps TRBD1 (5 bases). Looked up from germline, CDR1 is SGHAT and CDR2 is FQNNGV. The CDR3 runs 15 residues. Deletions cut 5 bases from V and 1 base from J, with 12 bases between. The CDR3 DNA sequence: TGTGCCAGCAGCCCAGGGTTTGGGTCCTACAATGAGCAGTTCTTC. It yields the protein CASSPGFGSYNEQFF.

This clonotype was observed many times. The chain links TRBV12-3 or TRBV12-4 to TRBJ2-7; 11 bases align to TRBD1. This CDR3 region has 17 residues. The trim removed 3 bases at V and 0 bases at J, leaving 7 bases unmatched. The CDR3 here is CASSLGTGGSSSYEQYF. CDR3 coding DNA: TGTGCCAGCAGTTTGGGGACAGGGGGGTCTAGCTCCTACGAGCAGTACTTC.

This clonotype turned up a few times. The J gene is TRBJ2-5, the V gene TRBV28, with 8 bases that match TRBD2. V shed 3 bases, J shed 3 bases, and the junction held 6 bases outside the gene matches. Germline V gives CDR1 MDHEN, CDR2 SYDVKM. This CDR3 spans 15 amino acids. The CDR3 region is CASSFPRGGEETQYF. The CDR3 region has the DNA TGTGCCAGCAGTTTCCCCCGGGGGGGCGAAGAGACCCAGTACTTC.

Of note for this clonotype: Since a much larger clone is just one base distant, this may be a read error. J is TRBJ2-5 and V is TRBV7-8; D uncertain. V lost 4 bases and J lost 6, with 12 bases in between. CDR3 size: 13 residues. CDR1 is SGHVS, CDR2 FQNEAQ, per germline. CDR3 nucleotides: TGTGCCAGCAGCTCGACAAGTTGGAAGACCCAGTACTTC. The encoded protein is CASSSTSWKTQYF.

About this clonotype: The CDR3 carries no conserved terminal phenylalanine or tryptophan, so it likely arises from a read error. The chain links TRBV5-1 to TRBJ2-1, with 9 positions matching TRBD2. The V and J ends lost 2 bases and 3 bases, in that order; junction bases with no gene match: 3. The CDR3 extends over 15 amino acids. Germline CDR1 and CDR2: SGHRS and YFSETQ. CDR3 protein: CASSFGSGGYNEQFS. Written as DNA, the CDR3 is TGCGCCAGCAGCTTTGGTAGCGGGGGCTACAATGAGCAGTTCTCC.

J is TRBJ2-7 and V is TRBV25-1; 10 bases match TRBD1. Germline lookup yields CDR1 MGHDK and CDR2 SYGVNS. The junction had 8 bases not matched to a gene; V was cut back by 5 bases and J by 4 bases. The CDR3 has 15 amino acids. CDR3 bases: TGTGCCAGCAGTCCCGGACAGGGGGGACCTTACGAGCAGTACTTC. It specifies CASSPGQGGPYEQYF.

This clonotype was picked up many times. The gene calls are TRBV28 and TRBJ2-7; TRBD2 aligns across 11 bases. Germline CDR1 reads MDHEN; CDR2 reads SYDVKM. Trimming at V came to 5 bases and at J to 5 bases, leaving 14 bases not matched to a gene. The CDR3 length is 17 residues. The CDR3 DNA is TGTGCCAGCAGTCACCCCCCTAGACTAGCGGGGATTGACGAGCAGTACTTC. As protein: CASSHPPRLAGIDEQYF.

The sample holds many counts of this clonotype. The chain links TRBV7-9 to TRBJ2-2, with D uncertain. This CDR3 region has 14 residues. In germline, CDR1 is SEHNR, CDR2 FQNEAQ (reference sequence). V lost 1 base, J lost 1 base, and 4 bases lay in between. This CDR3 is CASSLVMNTGELFF. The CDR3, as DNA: TGTGCCAGCAGCTTAGTGATGAACACCGGGGAGCTGTTTTTT.